These T cell receptor beta chains were read from a single sample in a study of T cells expressing NK-cell markers. TCRdb processed the 5' RACE reads again and assigns one entry to each CDR3 protein, with no DNA. This sample carries about 460,000 distinct CDR3 sequences, with roughly 1.4% going to the ten biggest clones. Sequenced: blood T cells: a sorted CD56 or NKG2C T cell subset, CD4+ or CD8+ T cells, or bulk PBMC T cells (not recorded which). Receptors were obtained from a woman aged 50 to 60 in good health. Each CDR3 is given with its conserved first and last residue. The order of the fields is J gene, V gene, CDR3 protein.

>TRBJ2-1|TRBV18
CASSEAQGGYNEQFF
>TRBJ1-1|TRBV14
CASSQHKLTEAAFF
>TRBJ2-5|TRBV2
CASSTDGGAQETQYF
>TRBJ1-1|TRBV29-1
CSVLWGLVTEAFF
>TRBJ2-1|TRBV7-8
CASSLAHSGQGVLSSYNEQFF
>TRBJ1-4|TRBV20-1
CSAATGAVNEKLFF
>TRBJ1-5|TRBV7-9
CASSLAGDGFSNQPQHF
>TRBJ2-2|TRBV12-3/TRBV12-4
CASSLVTGGGGELFF
>TRBJ1-1|TRBV2
CASSSGGSTEAFF
>TRBJ2-7|TRBV15
CATSRAAGTGRPYEQYF
>TRBJ1-1|TRBV10-3
CAITPGGKNTEAFF
>TRBJ2-5|TRBV5-1
CASSSHKQETQYF
>TRBJ1-1|TRBV24-1
CATEGLNTEAFF
>TRBJ2-1|TRBV19
CASSTLQQQFF
>TRBJ1-2|TRBV7-8
CASSLIGGAYGYTF
>TRBJ2-3|TRBV4-2
CASSQVRGAGSTQYF
>TRBJ2-4|TRBV20-1
CSARSNHGTLENIQYF
>TRBJ2-5|TRBV3-1
CASSPFVGHQETQYF
>TRBJ1-1|TRBV5-1
CASSGGRFSTEAFF
>TRBJ2-1|TRBV10-1
CASRSGYNEQFF
>TRBJ2-1|TRBV4-1
CASSPMGQSSYNEQFF
>TRBJ1-5|TRBV30
CAWSVQGWNQPQHF
>TRBJ1-2|TRBV3-1
CASSLGGGAYGYTF
>TRBJ1-5|TRBV12-3/TRBV12-4
CASSLKDRNQPQHF
>TRBJ2-1|TRBV9
CASSVGGSGIINEQFF
>TRBJ2-7|TRBV11-2
CASSLGLEFYEQYF
>TRBJ2-7|TRBV20-1
CSAMRGAASYEQYF
>TRBJ2-6|TRBV4-2
CASTSSPAEGSSGANVLTF
>TRBJ2-2|TRBV6-4
CASSDHHDSPTGELFF
>TRBJ2-7|TRBV3-1
CASSQALSGVGEQYF
>TRBJ1-2|TRBV24-1
CATSDNLGGYTF
>TRBJ2-3|TRBV20-1
CSASSQQGRSTDTQYF